Below are 9 T cell receptor beta chains sequenced from a single sample in a study of CD4+ T cells in melanoma. The repertoire was sequenced with immunoSEQ multiplex PCR; TCRdb's copy has only in-frame clones and lacks some. Among roughly 10,000 clones listed, approximately 61% were seen once. Sequenced: cells from a culture (not recorded whether cultured in vitro). Source of these receptors: a human donor with melanoma.

There are a few counts of this clone. The J gene is TRBJ1-6, the V gene TRBV5-1, with 9 positions matching TRBD1. CDR1 is SGHRS, CDR2 YFSETQ, per germline. The CDR3 runs to 16 residues. V was clipped by 5 bases and J by 6 bases; unmatched bases: 9. This CDR3 reads CASRNTPGQGNSPLHF. CDR3 sequence (DNA): TGCGCCAGCAGAAATACCCCGGGACAGGGTAATTCACCCCTCCACTTT.

V is TRBV6-1 and J is TRBJ1-5; D remains ambiguous. The V gene's germline CDR1 is MNHNS and CDR2 SASEGT. Between the trimmed V and J ends, which lost 7 bases and 2 bases, there was a span of 9 bases. The length of the CDR3 is 13 residues. DNA of the CDR3: TGTGCCAGCACCTTGGACGGCAATCAGCCCCAGCATTTT. Its protein product is CASTLDGNQPQHF.

The chain uses TRBV9 and TRBJ1-1; D call uncertain. The CDR3 spans 14 residues. V was trimmed by 3 bases and J by 5 bases, leaving 14 bases between them. Germline V lookup: CDR1 SGDLS, CDR2 YYNGEE. CDR3 residues: CASSATTRVTEAFF. The CDR3 nucleotides read TGTGCCAGCAGCGCGACCACGAGGGTGACTGAAGCTTTCTTT.

This clone occurred a few times. The J gene is TRBJ1-2, the V gene TRBV7-9; 8 nucleotides match TRBD1. Germline lookup yields CDR1 SEHNR and CDR2 FQNEAQ (reference sequence). The CDR3 has 14 amino acids. The V gene end was trimmed by 5 bases and the J gene end by 8 bases; junction bases not matched to a gene: 10. CDR3 DNA: TGTGCCAGCAGCCCCCAGGGGGCGGGGGAAGGCTACACCTTC. Its translation is CASSPQGAGEGYTF.

The CDR3 reads CASSLLKGRISTDTQYF. The CDR3 DNA is TGTGCCAGCAGCTTACTGAAGGGACGGATAAGCACAGATACGCAGTATTTT. The rearrangement uses TRBV11-2 and TRBJ2-3; either TRBD1 or TRBD2 may supply D (5 bases each). V was clipped by 2 bases and J by 0 bases, with 15 bases between them. This CDR3 contains 17 residues. The germline V gene encodes CDR1 SGHAT and CDR2 FQNNGV.

This clone has just one count. One end of the junction does not line up with germline, which may come from a read error. This sequence joins TRBV6-1 and TRBJ2-3, with D perhaps being TRBD1 or TRBD2 (5 bases each). There are 14 residues in the CDR3. Germline V CDR1 and CDR2: MNHNS, SASEGT. CDR3 sequence reads: CASLRHRGTDMQYF. In DNA, the CDR3 is TGTGCCAGCTTACGTCACCGGGGCACAGATATGCAGTATTTT.

The chain joins TRBV2 to TRBJ1-5; D is perhaps TRBD1 (5 bases). This CDR3 is 14 amino acids long. Deletions cut 11 bases from V and 3 bases from J, with 17 bases between. Germline loops: CDR1 SNHLY, CDR2 FYNNEI. The CDR3 sequence is CAPPGQGNNQPQHF. Here the CDR3 DNA reads TGTGCCCCCCCAGGGCAGGGTAACAATCAGCCCCAGCATTTT.

This sequence joins TRBV2 and TRBJ2-7; D not certain. This CDR3 is built from 13 residues. The germline V gene encodes CDR1 SNHLY and CDR2 FYNNEI. V dropped 8 bases and J dropped 3 bases, with 14 bases sitting between them. The DNA of the CDR3 is TGTGCCAGCGTGGGCGCGTTGAGCTACGAGCAGTACTTC. Its protein product is CASVGALSYEQYF. Full variable domain (remainder filled in from reference TRBV2 and TRBJ2-7): EPEVTQTPSHQVTQMGQEVILRCVPISNHLYFYWYRQILGQKVEFLVSFYNNEISEKSEIFDDQFSVERPDGSNFTLKIRSTKLEDSAMYFCASVGALSYEQYFGPGTRLTVT.

V gene TRBV6-5 combines with J gene TRBJ1-2; the D gene is possibly TRBD1 (5 bases). There are 13 residues in the CDR3. V gave up 4 bases and J gave up 6 bases, with 12 bases separating them. Germline V lookup: CDR1 MNHEY, CDR2 SVGAGI. The CDR3 protein is CASSSGTLDGYTF. CDR3 nucleotides: TGTGCCAGCAGTTCCGGGACCCTTGATGGCTACACCTTC.